This paragraph covers one T cell receptor (beta chain) sequence. The data derive from a study of cytotoxic CD8 clonotypes in ibrutinib-treated CLL. Generated by immunoSEQ multiplex PCR, the TCRdb table keeps only in-frame clones and is missing some. The sample includes about 160,000 clones, roughly 77% of them seen just once. CDR1 and CDR2 (germline): SGHTA, FQGNSA. CDR3 size: 15 residues. V lost 0 bases, J lost 8 bases, and 13 bases lay in between. This TCR derives from a human donor with chronic lymphocytic leukemia. The source was PBMCs, collected after 12 months of ibrutinib treatment. The rearrangement joins TRBV7-2 to TRBJ1-4, with a possible D match to TRBD1 (5 bases). CDR3 loop: CASSLAPLPGEKLFF. CDR3 coding DNA: TGTGCCAGCAGCTTAGCCCCGCTCCCAGGGGAAAAACTGTTTTTT.